This record looks at one T cell receptor beta chain sequence and its context. These data come from a study of blood T cell repertoires in COVID-19. Background on the study: Spain, Italy and the United States supplied samples that represented acute and convalescent COVID-19. In each case, the material was cDNA or gDNA derived from T cells, B-cell-depleted T cells, or PBMCs.

In the original workflow: It was from reference gene primer amplification that nucleated cell counts were estimated. Sequenced by immunoSEQ multiplex PCR; TCRdb stores in-frame clones only, minus some. That table is the source of V, J and clone size, and D and trimming were worked out from the DNA. The table lists roughly 280,000 clones, 75% to 90% of them singletons, with roughly 4.6% in the top ten. The CDR3 has 14 residues. The TCR originated in a man in his 60s who had recovered from COVID-19. The sample was peripheral blood. The gene calls are TRBV12-1 and TRBJ1-5. TRBV12-1 is a pseudogene segment. CDR3 DNA: TGTGCCAGCCCCCCCTCGGGGGACAATCAGCCCCAGCATTTT. This sequence encodes CASPPSGDNQPQHF.